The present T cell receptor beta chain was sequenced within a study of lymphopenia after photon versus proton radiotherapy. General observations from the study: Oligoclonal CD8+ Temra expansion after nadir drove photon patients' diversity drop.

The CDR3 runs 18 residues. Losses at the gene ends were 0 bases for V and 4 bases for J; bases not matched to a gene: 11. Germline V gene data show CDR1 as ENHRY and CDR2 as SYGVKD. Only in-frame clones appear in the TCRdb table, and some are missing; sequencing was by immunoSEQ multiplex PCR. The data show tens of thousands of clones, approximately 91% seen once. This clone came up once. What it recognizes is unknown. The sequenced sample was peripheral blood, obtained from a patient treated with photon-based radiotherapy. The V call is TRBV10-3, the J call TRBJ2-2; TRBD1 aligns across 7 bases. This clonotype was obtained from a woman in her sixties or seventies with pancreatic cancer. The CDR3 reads CAISESGLTGTATGELFF. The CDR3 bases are TGTGCCATCAGTGAGTCGGGATTGACAGGGACCGCCACCGGGGAGCTGTTTTTT.